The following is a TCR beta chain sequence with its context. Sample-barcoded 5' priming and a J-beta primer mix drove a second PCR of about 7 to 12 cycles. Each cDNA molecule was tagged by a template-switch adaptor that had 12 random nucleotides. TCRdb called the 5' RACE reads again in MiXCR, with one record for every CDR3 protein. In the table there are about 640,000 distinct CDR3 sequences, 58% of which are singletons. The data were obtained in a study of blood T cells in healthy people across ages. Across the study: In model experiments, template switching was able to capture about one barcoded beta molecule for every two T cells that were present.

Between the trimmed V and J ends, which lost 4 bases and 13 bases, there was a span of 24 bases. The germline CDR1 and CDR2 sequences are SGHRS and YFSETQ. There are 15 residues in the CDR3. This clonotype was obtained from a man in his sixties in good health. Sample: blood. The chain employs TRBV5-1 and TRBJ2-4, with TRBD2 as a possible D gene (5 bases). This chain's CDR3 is CASSPGRAAPFGQYF. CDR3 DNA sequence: TGCGCCAGCAGCCCTGGACGAGCGGCCCCCTTCGGGCAGTACTTC.